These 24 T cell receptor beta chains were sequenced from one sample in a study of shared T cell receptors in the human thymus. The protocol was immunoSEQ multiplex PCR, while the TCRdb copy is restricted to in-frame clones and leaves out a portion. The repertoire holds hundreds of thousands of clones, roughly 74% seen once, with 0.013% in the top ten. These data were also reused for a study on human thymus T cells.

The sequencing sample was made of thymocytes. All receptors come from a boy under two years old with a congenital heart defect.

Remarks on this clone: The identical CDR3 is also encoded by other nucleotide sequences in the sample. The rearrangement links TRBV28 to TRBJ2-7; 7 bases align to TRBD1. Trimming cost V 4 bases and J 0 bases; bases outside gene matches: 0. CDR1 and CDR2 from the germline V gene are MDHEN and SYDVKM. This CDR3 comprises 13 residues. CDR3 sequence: CASSSGGSYEQYF. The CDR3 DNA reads TGTGCCAGCAGTTCAGGGGGCTCCTACGAGCAGTACTTC.

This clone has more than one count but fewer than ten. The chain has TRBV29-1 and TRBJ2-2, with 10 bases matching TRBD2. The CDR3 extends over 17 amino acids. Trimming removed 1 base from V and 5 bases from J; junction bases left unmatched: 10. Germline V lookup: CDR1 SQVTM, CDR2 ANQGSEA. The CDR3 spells CSVEGGVAGGKTGELFF. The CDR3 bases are TGCAGCGTTGAAGGTGGGGTAGCGGGAGGTAAAACCGGGGAGCTGTTTTTT.

CDR3 bases: TGTGCCAGCTCAAGACAGCTCTCTGGAAACACCATATATTTT. It translates to CASSRQLSGNTIYF. V and J are TRBV7-9 and TRBJ1-3; weak D call: TRBD1 (5 bases). The CDR3 runs 14 residues. Germline CDR1 reads SEHNR; CDR2 reads FQNEAQ (reference sequence). V was clipped by 8 bases and J by 0 bases, with 11 bases between them.

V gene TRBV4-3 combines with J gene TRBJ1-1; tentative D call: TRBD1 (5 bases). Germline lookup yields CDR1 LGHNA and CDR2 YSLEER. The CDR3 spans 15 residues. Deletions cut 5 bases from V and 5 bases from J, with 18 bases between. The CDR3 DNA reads TGCGCCAGCAGCTCAATCTGGGACGGGAGGACTGAAGCTTTCTTT. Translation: CASSSIWDGRTEAFF.

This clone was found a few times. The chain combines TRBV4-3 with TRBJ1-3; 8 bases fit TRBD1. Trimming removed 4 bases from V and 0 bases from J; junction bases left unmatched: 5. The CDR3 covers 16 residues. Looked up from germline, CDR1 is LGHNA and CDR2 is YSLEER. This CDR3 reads CASSPRTGNSGNTIYF. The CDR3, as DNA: TGCGCCAGCAGCCCCCGGACAGGGAACTCTGGAAACACCATATATTTT.

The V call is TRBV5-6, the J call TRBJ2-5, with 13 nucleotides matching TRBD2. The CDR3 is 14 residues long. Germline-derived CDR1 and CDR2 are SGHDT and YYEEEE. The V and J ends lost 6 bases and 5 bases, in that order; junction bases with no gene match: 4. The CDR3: CASTELAGGETQYF. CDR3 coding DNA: TGTGCCAGCACCGAACTAGCGGGGGGGGAGACCCAGTACTTC.

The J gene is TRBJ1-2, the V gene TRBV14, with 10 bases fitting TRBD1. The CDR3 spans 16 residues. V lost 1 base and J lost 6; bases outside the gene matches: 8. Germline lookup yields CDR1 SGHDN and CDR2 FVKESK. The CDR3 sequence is CASSQGVDRGFDGYTF. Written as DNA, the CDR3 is TGTGCCAGCAGCCAAGGGGTGGACAGGGGGTTTGATGGCTACACCTTC. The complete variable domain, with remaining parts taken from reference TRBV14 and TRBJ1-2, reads EAGVTQFPSHSVIEKGQTVTLRCDPISGHDNLYWYRRVMGKEIKFLLHFVKESKQDESGMPNNRFLAERTGGTYSTLKVQPAELEDSGVYFCASSQGVDRGFDGYTFGSGTRLTVV.

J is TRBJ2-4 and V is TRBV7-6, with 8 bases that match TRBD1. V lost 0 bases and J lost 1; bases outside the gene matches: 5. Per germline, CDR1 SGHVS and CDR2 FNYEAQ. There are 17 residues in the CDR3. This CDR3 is CASSLADRGPAKNIQYF. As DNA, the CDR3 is TGTGCCAGCAGCTTAGCAGACAGGGGCCCTGCCAAAAACATTCAGTACTTC.

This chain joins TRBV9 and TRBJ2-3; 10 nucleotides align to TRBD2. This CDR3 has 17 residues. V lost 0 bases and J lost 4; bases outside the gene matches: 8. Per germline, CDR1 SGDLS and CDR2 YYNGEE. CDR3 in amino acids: CASSVAPSSGSADTQYF. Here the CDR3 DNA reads TGTGCCAGCAGCGTAGCCCCCTCTAGCGGGAGTGCAGATACGCAGTATTTT.

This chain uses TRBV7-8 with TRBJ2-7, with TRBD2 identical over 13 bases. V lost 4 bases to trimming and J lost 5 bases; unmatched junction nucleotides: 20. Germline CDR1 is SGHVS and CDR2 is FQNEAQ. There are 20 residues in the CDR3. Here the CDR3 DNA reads TGTGCCAGCAGCTCCCTGGAATCGGGGGGACTAGCGGGGTTCTTTGACGAGCAGTACTTC. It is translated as CASSSLESGGLAGFFDEQYF.

Here the CDR3 DNA reads TGTGCCAGCAGCTTAGGTACGGAGCTAGCGGCCGGCGGGGAGCTGTTTTTT. This sequence encodes CASSLGTELAAGGELFF. The chain uses TRBV7-2 and TRBJ2-2; the match to TRBD2 covers 7 bases. Germline CDR1 and CDR2: SGHTA and FQGNSA. With V trimmed by 1 base and J by 7 bases, 12 bases remained unmatched. The CDR3 runs to 17 residues.

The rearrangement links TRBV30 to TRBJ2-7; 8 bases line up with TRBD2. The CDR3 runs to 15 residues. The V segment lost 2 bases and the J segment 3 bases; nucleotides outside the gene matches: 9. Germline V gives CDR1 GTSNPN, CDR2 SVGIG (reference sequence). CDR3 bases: TGTGCCTGGAGTCGGGGCCCTACTAGCGGCTACGAGCAGTACTTC. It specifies CAWSRGPTSGYEQYF.

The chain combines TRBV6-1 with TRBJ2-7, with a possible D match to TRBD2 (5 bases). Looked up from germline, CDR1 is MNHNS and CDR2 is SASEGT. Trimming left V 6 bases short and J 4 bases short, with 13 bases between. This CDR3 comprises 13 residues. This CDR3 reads CASSSGILYEQYF. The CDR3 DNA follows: TGTGCCAGCAGCTCCGGGATCTTATACGAGCAGTACTTC.

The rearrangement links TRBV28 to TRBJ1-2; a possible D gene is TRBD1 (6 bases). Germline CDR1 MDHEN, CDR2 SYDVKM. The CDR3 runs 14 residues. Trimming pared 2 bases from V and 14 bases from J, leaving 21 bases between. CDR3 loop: CASSLSRGAFGFTF. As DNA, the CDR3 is TGTGCCAGCAGTTTAAGTCGGGGGGCGTTTGGTTTTACCTTC.

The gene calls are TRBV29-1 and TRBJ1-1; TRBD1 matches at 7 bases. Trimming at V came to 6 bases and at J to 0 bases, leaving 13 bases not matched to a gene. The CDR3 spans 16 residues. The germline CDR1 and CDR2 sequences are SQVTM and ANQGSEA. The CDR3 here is CSVERDRVILNTEAFF. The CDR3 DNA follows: TGCAGCGTGGAGAGAGACAGGGTCATATTGAACACTGAAGCTTTCTTT.

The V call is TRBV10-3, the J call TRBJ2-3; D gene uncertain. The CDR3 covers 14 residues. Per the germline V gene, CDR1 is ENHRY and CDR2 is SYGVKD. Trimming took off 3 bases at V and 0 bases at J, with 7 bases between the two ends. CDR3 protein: CAISEQSSTDTQYF. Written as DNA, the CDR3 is TGTGCCATCAGTGAACAGTCGAGCACAGATACGCAGTATTTT.

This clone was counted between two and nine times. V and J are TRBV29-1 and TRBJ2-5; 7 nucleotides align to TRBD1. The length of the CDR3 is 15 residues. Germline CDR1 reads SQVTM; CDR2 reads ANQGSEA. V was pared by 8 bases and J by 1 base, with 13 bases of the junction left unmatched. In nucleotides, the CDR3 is TGCAGCACACTCCCCCCGGACAGGACCCAAGAGACCCAGTACTTC. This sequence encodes CSTLPPDRTQETQYF.

The CDR3 reads CASSIGSGREHEQYF. The CDR3 coding sequence is TGTGCCAGTAGTATTGGTAGCGGGAGAGAACACGAGCAGTACTTC. The chain links TRBV19 to TRBJ2-7, with 9 bases that match TRBD2. The CDR3 contains 15 residues. Per the germline V gene, CDR1 is LNHDA and CDR2 is SQIVND (reference sequence). The J segment lost 5 bases and the V segment lost 3 bases, leaving 8 bases of the junction unmatched.

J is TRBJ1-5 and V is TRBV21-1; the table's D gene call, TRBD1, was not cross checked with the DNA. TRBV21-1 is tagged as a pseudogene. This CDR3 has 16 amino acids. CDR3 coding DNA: TGTGCCAGCAGCCCCCGGGAACAGGGGCGCAATCAGCCCCAGCATTTT. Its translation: CASSPREQGRNQPQHF.

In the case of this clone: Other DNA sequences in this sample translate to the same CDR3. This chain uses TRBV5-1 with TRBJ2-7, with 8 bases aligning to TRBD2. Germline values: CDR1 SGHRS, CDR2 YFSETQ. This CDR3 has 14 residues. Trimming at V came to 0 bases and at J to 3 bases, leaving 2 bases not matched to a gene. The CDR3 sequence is CASSLASGSYEQYF. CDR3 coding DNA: TGCGCCAGCAGCTTGGCCAGCGGGAGCTACGAGCAGTACTTC.

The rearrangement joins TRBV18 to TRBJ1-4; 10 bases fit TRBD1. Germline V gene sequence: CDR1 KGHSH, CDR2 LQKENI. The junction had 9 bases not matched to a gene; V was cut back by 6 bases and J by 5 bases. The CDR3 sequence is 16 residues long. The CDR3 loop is CASSHRPGQGNEKLFF. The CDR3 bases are TGTGCCAGCTCTCACCGTCCGGGACAGGGGAATGAAAAACTGTTTTTT.

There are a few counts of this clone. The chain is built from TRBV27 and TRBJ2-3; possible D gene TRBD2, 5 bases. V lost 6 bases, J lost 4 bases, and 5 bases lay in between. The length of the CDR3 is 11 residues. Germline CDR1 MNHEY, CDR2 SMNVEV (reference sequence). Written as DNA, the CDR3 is TGTGCCAGCAGCGGGGCAGATACGCAGTATTTT. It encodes CASSGADTQYF.

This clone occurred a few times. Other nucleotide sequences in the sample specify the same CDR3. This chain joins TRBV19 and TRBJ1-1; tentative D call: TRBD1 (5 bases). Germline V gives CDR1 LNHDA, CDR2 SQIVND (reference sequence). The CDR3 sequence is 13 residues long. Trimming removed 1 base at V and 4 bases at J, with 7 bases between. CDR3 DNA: TGTGCCAGTAGTATAGGCGGGGGCACTGAAGCTTTCTTT. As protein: CASSIGGGTEAFF.

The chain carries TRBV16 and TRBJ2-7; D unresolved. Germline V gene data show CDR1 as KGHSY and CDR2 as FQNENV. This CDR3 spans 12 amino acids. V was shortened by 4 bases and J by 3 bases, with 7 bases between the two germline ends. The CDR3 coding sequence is TGTGCCAGCAGCCTTCGCGGCTACGAGCAGTACTTC. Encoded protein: CASSLRGYEQYF.